This section outlines one T cell receptor beta chain sequence together with its context. TCRdb reprocessed the 5' RACE reads, keeping one entry per CDR3 protein, no DNA. The table counts a few hundred thousand distinct CDR3 sequences; 5.2% lies in the top ten. The sample comes from a study of T cells expressing NK-cell markers. The germline CDR1 and CDR2 sequences are DFQATT and SNEGSKA (reference sequence). The length of the CDR3 is 14 residues. The sequence came from a man aged 18 to 69 in good health. The gene calls are TRBV20-1 and TRBJ2-4; TCRdb's D gene call, TRBD1, goes unchecked for lack of DNA. Sequencing was carried out using blood T cells: a sorted CD56 or NKG2C T cell subset, CD4+ or CD8+ T cells, or bulk PBMC T cells (not recorded which). The CDR3 protein is CSARGGGTQGIQYF.